One and the same sample provided the 15 T cell receptor beta chains below, sequenced in a study of blood T cell repertoires in COVID-19. Profiling relied on immunoSEQ multiplex PCR, and the TCRdb table lists in-frame clones only, not all of them. Of about 200,000 clones listed, 70% to 90% are singletons. The sequencing input was peripheral blood. These TCRs come from an elderly woman with acute or convalescent COVID-19.

A single count supports this clone. The chain carries TRBV18 and TRBJ1-1; 8 nucleotides align to TRBD1. CDR3 length: 15 residues. J was trimmed by 8 bases and V by 2 bases; bases with no gene match: 10. Germline V CDR1 and CDR2: KGHSH, LQKENI. The CDR3 DNA sequence: TGTGCCAGCTCACCAAAAGGGACAGGACATATGGAAGCTTTCTTT. Translating gives CASSPKGTGHMEAFF. Looking up the rest from reference TRBV18 and TRBJ1-1 gives the full variable domain: NAGVMQNPRHLVRRRGQEARLRCSPMKGHSHVYWYRQLPEEGLKFMVYLQKENIIDESGMPKERFSAEFPKEGPSILRIQQVVRGDSAAYFCASSPKGTGHMEAFFGQGTRLTVV.

The chain employs TRBV5-1 and TRBJ1-1; D perhaps matches TRBD1 (5 bases). The CDR3 extends over 15 amino acids. The germline gives CDR1 SGHRS, CDR2 YFSETQ. The V end lost 0 bases, the J end lost 4 bases, and 13 bases lay between the germline ends. CDR3 sequence: CASSLDGRASTEAFF. The CDR3 DNA reads as TGCGCCAGCAGCTTGGACGGCAGGGCTAGCACTGAAGCTTTCTTT.

The chain is built from TRBV11-3 and TRBJ2-1; possible D gene TRBD2, 6 bases. Germline CDR1 and CDR2: SGHNT and YENEEA. V was shortened by 4 bases and J by 2 bases, with 12 bases between the two germline ends. This CDR3 contains 15 residues. Here the CDR3 DNA reads TGTGCCAGCAGCTCGGACTACCGGGCCTACAATGAGCAGTTCTTC. Amino acid sequence: CASSSDYRAYNEQFF.

This chain joins TRBV7-9 and TRBJ2-4, with 10 bases fitting TRBD1. The CDR3 contains 16 residues. Per the germline V gene, CDR1 is SEHNR and CDR2 is FQNEAQ (reference sequence). V dropped 5 bases and J dropped 6; count of bases not matched to a gene: 10. The CDR3 loop reads CASSQGTGAPLNIQYF. In DNA form, the CDR3 reads TGTGCCAGCAGCCAGGGGACAGGGGCCCCGTTAAACATTCAGTACTTC.

The V gene is TRBV19, the J gene TRBJ1-2; TRBD1 matches 8 bases. CDR1 and CDR2 from the germline V gene are LNHDA and SQIVND (reference sequence). This CDR3 is built from 17 residues. V was clipped by 5 bases and J by 8 bases; unmatched bases: 19. CDR3 DNA: TGTGCCAGTAGTCTGACCGGGACAGGAAAGGGAGCAGTCGGCTACACCTTC. The encoded protein is CASSLTGTGKGAVGYTF.

The chain couples TRBV5-1 to TRBJ1-2; 7 bases are a match to TRBD1. Trimming cost V 0 bases and J 2 bases; bases outside gene matches: 7. Germline V CDR1 and CDR2: SGHRS, YFSETQ. CDR3 size: 16 residues. Here the CDR3 reads CASSLGIRGQNYGYTF. The CDR3 DNA is TGCGCCAGCAGCTTGGGAATTAGGGGGCAAAACTATGGCTACACCTTC.

The chain links TRBV2 to TRBJ1-5; D might be TRBD1 (6 bases). CDR3 length: 15 amino acids. The germline V and J ends were trimmed by 3 bases and 10 bases, with 19 bases remaining between them. Per the germline V gene, CDR1 is SNHLY and CDR2 is FYNNEI. The CDR3 DNA reads as TGTGCCAGCAGTGACCAGAACCGGGACACTCTCCCCCAGCATTTT. It encodes CASSDQNRDTLPQHF.

The rearrangement uses TRBV24-1 and TRBJ1-5, with TRBD1 identical over 9 bases. Germline CDR1 KGHDR, CDR2 SFDVKD. The CDR3 length is 16 residues. V shed 4 bases, J shed 2 bases, and the junction held 5 bases outside the gene matches. The CDR3, as DNA: TGTGCCACCAGTGACCCGGGACAGGGAGGCAATCAGCCCCAGCATTTT. It is translated as CATSDPGQGGNQPQHF.

The V gene is TRBV5-1, the J gene TRBJ2-3; D is perhaps TRBD2 (6 bases). Trimming took 6 bases from V and 1 from J, leaving 12 bases between them. The CDR3 covers 14 residues. Per the germline V gene, CDR1 is SGHRS and CDR2 is YFSETQ. The CDR3, as DNA: TGCGCCAGCACCCGAAGGGAGGGCACAGATACGCAGTATTTT. Translated: CASTRREGTDTQYF. The full variable domain, its missing parts supplied by reference TRBV5-1 and TRBJ2-3, is KAGVTQTPRYLIKTRGQQVTLSCSPISGHRSVSWYQQTPGQGLQFLFEYFSETQRNKGNFPGRFSGRQFSNSRSEMNVSTLELGDSALYLCASTRREGTDTQYFGPGTRLTVL.

This chain uses TRBV5-1 with TRBJ2-1; TRBD1 is a possible D gene (6 bases). The CDR3 contains 14 residues. The ends were cut back, 4 bases at V and 4 bases at J, with 12 bases in the middle. Per the germline V gene, CDR1 is SGHRS and CDR2 is YFSETQ. This CDR3 reads CASSRGSRYNEQFF. The CDR3 coding sequence is TGCGCCAGCAGCAGGGGGAGTCGGTACAATGAGCAGTTCTTC.

The rearrangement links TRBV11-2 to TRBJ1-6; perhaps TRBD1 as D (5 bases). V lost 2 bases and J lost 0, with 8 bases in between. This CDR3 is built from 16 residues. Germline values: CDR1 SGHAT, CDR2 FQNNGV. The CDR3 loop reads CASSLIGGSYNSPLHF. CDR3 bases: TGTGCCAGCAGCTTAATCGGGGGCTCCTATAATTCACCCCTCCACTTT.

In this sample, this clone turned up once. The chain employs TRBV29-1 and TRBJ2-7; D gene ambiguous. V gave up 7 bases and J gave up 3 bases, with 16 bases separating them. The CDR3 extends over 13 amino acids. CDR1 and CDR2 (germline): SQVTM, ANQGSEA. The CDR3 sequence: CSATGSFRYEQYF. In DNA, the CDR3 is TGCAGCGCCACCGGGTCTTTCCGCTACGAGCAGTACTTC.

The V and J genes are TRBV7-2 and TRBJ2-5; a possible D gene is TRBD2 (6 bases). The germline gives CDR1 SGHTA, CDR2 FQGNSA. CDR3 length: 13 amino acids. Between the trimmed V and J ends, which lost 3 bases and 5 bases, there was a span of 10 bases. The CDR3 sequence: CASSFVGRETQYF. The CDR3 DNA sequence: TGTGCCAGCAGCTTTGTAGGGAGGGAGACCCAGTACTTC.

The chain has TRBV29-1 and TRBJ2-3, with 7 bases fitting TRBD2. Germline lookup yields CDR1 SQVTM and CDR2 ANQGSEA. This CDR3 is built from 15 residues. Germline trimming cut 1 base from V and 6 bases from J; bases unmatched to any gene: 10. For the CDR3, the DNA is TGCAGCGTTGAAGGGGGGGGAGGCTGGTTTGATACGCAGTATTTT. It specifies CSVEGGGGWFDTQYF.

The chain uses TRBV2 and TRBJ1-2; D may be TRBD1 (6 bases). The CDR3 is 13 amino acids. Trimming cost V 6 bases and J 7 bases, with 15 bases left between them. From germline, CDR1 is SNHLY and CDR2 FYNNEI. The CDR3 loop is CASSNTGSGGYTF. CDR3 nucleotides: TGTGCCAGCAGCAATACAGGGTCGGGTGGCTACACCTTC.